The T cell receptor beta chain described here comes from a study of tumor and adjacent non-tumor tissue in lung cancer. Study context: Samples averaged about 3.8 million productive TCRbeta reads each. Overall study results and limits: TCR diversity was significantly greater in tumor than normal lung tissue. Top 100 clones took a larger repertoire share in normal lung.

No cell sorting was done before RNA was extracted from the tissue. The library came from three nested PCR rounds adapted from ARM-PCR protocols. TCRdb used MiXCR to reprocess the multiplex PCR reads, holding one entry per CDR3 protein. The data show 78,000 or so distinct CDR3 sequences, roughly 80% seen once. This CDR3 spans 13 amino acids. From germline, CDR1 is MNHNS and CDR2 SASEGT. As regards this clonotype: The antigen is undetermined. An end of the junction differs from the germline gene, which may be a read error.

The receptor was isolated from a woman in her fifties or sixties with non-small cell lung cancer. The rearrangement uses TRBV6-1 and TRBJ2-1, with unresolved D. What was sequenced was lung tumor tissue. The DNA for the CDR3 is TGTGCCAGCATGACGGCGTACGCCAATGAGCAGTTGTTC. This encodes CASMTAYANEQLF.